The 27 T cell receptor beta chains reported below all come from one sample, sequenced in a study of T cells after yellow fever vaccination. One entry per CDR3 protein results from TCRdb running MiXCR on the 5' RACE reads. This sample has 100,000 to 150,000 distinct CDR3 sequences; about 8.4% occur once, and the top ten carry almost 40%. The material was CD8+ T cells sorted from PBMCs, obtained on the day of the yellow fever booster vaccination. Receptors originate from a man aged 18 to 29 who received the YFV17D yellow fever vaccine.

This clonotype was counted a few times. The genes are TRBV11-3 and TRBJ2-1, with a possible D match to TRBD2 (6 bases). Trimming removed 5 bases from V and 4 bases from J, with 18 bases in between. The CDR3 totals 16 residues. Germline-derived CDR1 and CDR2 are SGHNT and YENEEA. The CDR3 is CASSPRGTSDYNEQFF. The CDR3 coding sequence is TGTGCCAGCAGCCCCCGCGGGACGTCAGATTACAATGAGCAGTTCTTC.

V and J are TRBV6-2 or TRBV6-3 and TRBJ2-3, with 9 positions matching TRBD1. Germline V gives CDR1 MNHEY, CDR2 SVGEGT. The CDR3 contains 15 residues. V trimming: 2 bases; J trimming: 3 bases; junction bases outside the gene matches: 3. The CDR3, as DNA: TGTGCCAGCAGTTACACGGGACAGGGAACAGATACGCAGTATTTT. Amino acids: CASSYTGQGTDTQYF.

DNA of the CDR3: TGCGCCAGCAGCCAAGATGGGACAGAGAACTATGGCTACACCTTC. This gives the protein CASSQDGTENYGYTF. This chain links TRBV4-1 with TRBJ1-2, with 7 bases aligning to TRBD1. V dropped 0 bases and J dropped 2; count of bases not matched to a gene: 3. The CDR3 spans 15 residues. Germline CDR1 MGHRA, CDR2 YSYEKL.

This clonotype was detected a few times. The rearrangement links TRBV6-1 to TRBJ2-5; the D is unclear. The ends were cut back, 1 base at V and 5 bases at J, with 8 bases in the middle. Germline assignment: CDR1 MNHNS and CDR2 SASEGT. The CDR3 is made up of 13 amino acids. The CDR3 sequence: CASSEVTRETQYF. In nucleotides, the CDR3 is TGTGCCAGCAGTGAAGTCACAAGGGAGACCCAGTACTTC.

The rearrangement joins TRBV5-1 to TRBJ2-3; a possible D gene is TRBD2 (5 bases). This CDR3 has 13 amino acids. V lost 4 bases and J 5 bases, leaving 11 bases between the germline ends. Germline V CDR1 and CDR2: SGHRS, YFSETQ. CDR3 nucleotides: TGCGCCAGCAGCCCTGGACTGGAAGATACGCAGTATTTT. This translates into CASSPGLEDTQYF.

The CDR3 nucleotides are TGTGCCAGCAGTTACGGACAGGGGATAACACCCCTCCACTTT. Encoded protein: CASSYGQGITPLHF. The chain employs TRBV6-5 and TRBJ1-6, with 9 positions matching TRBD1. The CDR3 length is 14 residues. After removal of 2 bases from V and 11 bases from J, the junction contained 4 bases not matched to a gene. CDR1 and CDR2 from the germline V gene are MNHEY and SVGAGI.

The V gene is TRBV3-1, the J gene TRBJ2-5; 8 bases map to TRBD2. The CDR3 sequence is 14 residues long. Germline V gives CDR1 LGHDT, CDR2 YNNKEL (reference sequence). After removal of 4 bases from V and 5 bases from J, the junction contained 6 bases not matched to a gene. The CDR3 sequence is CASSPTAGAETQYF. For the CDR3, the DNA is TGTGCCAGCAGCCCCACAGCGGGGGCCGAGACCCAGTACTTC.

This CDR3 is CASSLGTQQETQYF. The CDR3 nucleotides are TGCGCCAGCAGCTTGGGGACACAACAAGAGACCCAGTACTTC. The gene calls are TRBV5-1 and TRBJ2-5; possibly TRBD1 for D (5 bases). The CDR3 has 14 amino acids. The V end lost 0 bases, the J end lost 2 bases, and 8 bases lay between the germline ends. The V gene's germline CDR1 is SGHRS and CDR2 YFSETQ. Drawing the rest from reference TRBV5-1 and TRBJ2-5, the complete variable domain is KAGVTQTPRYLIKTRGQQVTLSCSPISGHRSVSWYQQTPGQGLQFLFEYFSETQRNKGNFPGRFSGRQFSNSRSEMNVSTLELGDSALYLCASSLGTQQETQYFGPGTRLLVL.

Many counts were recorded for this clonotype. CDR3 nucleotide sequence: TGTGCCAGCAGCCAGGGACAGCTCGCAGATACGCAGTATTTT. It translates to CASSQGQLADTQYF. The V call is TRBV3-1, the J call TRBJ2-3, with 7 bases fitting TRBD1. V lost 3 bases to trimming and J lost 4 bases; unmatched junction nucleotides: 4. Germline loops: CDR1 LGHDT, CDR2 YNNKEL (reference sequence). This CDR3 contains 14 residues.

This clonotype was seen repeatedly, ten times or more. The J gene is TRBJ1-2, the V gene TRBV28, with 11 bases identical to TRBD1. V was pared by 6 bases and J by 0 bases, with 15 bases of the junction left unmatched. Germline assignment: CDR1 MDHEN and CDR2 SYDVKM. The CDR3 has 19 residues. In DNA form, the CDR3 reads TGTGCCAGCAGACTTACCACCCGGACAGGGGGCAGGGCTAACTATGGCTACACCTTC. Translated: CASRLTTRTGGRANYGYTF.

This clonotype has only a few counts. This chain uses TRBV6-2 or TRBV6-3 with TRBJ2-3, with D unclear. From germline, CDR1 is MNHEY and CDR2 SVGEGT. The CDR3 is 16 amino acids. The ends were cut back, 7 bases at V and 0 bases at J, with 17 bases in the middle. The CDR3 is CASKAIGLASTDTQYF. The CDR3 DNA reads TGTGCCAGCAAGGCCATCGGGCTCGCTAGCACAGATACGCAGTATTTT.

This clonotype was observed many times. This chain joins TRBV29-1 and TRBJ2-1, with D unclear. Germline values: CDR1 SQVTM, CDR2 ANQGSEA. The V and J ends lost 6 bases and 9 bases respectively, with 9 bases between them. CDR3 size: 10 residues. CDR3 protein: CSVGTSEQFF. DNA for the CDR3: TGCAGCGTGGGAACCAGTGAGCAGTTCTTC.

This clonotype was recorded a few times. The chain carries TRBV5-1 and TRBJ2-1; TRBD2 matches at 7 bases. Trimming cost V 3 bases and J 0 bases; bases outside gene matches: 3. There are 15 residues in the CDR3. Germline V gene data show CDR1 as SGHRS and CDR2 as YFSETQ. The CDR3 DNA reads TGCGCCAGCAGCTCCGGGGGGAGCTCCTACAATGAGCAGTTCTTC. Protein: CASSSGGSSYNEQFF. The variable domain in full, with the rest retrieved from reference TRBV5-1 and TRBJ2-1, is KAGVTQTPRYLIKTRGQQVTLSCSPISGHRSVSWYQQTPGQGLQFLFEYFSETQRNKGNFPGRFSGRQFSNSRSEMNVSTLELGDSALYLCASSSGGSSYNEQFFGPGTRLTVL.

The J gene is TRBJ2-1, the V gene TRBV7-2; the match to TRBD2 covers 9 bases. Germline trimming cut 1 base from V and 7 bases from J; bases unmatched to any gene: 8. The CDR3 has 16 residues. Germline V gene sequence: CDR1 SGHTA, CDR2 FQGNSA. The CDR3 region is CASSLVGAGGQNEQFF. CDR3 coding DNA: TGTGCCAGCAGCTTAGTCGGGGCGGGGGGGCAAAATGAGCAGTTCTTC.

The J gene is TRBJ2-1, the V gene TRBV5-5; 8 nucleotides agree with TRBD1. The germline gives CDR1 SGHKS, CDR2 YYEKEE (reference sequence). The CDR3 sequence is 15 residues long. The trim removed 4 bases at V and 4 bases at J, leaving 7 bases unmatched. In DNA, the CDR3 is TGTGCCAGCAGCCCAGGGGGCCCCGCATACAATGAGCAGTTCTTC. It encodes CASSPGGPAYNEQFF.

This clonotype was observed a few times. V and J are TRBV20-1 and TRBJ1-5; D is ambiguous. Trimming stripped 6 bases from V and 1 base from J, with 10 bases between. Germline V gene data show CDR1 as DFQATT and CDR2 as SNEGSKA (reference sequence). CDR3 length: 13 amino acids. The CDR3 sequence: CSAGRWSNQPQHF. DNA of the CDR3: TGCAGTGCCGGACGGTGGAGCAATCAGCCCCAGCATTTT.

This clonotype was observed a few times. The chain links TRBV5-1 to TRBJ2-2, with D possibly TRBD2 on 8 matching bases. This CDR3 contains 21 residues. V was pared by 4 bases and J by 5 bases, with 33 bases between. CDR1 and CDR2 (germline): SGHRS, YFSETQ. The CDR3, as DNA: TGCGCCAGCAGCGCCACAGGGGACGATCGTTACAGGGGACTAGGTACCGGGGAGCTGTTTTTT. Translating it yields CASSATGDDRYRGLGTGELFF.

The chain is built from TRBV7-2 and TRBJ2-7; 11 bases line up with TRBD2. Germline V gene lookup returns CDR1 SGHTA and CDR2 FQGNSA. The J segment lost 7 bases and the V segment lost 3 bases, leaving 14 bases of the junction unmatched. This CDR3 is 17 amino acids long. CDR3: CASSFPWFWLAGGEQYV. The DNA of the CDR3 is TGTGCCAGCAGCTTCCCCTGGTTTTGGCTAGCGGGGGGTGAGCAGTACGTC.

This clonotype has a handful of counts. CDR3 region: CASSQEAPRDHNEQFF. CDR3 DNA sequence: TGCGCCAGCAGCCAAGAGGCACCCAGGGACCACAATGAGCAGTTCTTC. The chain joins TRBV4-3 to TRBJ2-1, with D perhaps assigned TRBD1 or TRBD2 (5 bases each). The CDR3 loop spans 16 amino acids. Per the germline V gene, CDR1 is LGHNA and CDR2 is YSLEER. With 0 bases removed from V and 5 bases from J, the gap between germline ends came to 14 bases.

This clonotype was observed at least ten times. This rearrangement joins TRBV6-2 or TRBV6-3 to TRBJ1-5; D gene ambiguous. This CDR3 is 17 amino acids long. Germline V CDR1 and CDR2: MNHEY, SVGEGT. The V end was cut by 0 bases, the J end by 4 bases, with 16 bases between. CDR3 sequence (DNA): TGTGCCAGCAGTTACTCGACCCCACAGCGAAGAAATCAGCCCCAGCATTTT. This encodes CASSYSTPQRRNQPQHF.

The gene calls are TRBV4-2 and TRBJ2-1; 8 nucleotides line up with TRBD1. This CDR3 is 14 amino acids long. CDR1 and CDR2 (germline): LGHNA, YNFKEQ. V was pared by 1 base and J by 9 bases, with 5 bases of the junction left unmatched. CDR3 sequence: CASSQGTGFSEQFF. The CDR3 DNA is TGTGCCAGCAGCCAAGGGACAGGGTTCAGTGAGCAGTTCTTC.

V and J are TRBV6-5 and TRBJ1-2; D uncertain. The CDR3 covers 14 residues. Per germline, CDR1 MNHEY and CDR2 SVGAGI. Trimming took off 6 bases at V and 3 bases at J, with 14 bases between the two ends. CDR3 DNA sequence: TGTGCCAGCAGACTAGCCGGGTCATACTATGGCTACACCTTC. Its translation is CASRLAGSYYGYTF.

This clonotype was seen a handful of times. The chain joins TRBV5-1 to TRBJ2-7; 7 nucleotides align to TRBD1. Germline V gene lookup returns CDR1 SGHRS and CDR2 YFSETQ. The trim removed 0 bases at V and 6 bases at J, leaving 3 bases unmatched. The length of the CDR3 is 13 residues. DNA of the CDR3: TGCGCCAGCAGCTTGGGGACAGGTGGCGAGCAGTACGTC. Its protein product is CASSLGTGGEQYV.

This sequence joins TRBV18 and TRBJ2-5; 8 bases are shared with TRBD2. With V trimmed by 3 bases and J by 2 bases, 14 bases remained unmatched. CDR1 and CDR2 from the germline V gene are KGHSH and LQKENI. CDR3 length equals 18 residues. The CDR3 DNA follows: TGTGCCAGCTCACCGGTGACTCTGACGCGGGGGGTACAAGAGACCCAGTACTTC. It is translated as CASSPVTLTRGVQETQYF. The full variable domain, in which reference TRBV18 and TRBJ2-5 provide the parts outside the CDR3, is NAGVMQNPRHLVRRRGQEARLRCSPMKGHSHVYWYRQLPEEGLKFMVYLQKENIIDESGMPKERFSAEFPKEGPSILRIQQVVRGDSAAYFCASSPVTLTRGVQETQYFGPGTRLLVL.

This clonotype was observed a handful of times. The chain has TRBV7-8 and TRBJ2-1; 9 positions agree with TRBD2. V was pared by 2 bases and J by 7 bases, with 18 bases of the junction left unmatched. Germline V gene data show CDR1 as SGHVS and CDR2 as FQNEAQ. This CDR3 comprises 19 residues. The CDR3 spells CASSLLQRGAQGGRNEQFF. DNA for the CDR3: TGTGCCAGCAGCTTACTCCAGCGGGGGGCCCAAGGGGGAAGGAATGAGCAGTTCTTC.

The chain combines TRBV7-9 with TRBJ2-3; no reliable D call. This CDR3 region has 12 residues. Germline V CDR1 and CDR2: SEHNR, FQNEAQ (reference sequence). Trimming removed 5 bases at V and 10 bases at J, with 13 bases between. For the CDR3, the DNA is TGTGCCAGCAGCGCCTTCCAGAAGGCGCAGTATTTT. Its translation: CASSAFQKAQYF. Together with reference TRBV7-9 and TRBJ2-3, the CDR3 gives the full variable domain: DTGVSQNPRHKITKRGQNVTFRCDPISEHNRLYWYRQTLGQGPEFLTYFQNEAQLEKSRLLSDRFSAERPKGSFSTLEIQRTEQGDSAMYLCASSAFQKAQYFGPGTRLTVL.

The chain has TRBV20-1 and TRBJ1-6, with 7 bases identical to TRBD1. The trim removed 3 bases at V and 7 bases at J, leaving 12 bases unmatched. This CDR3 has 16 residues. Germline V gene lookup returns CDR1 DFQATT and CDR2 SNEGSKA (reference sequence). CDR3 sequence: CSARVDKTGYNSPLHF. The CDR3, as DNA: TGCAGTGCTAGGGTGGACAAGACAGGGTACAATTCACCCCTCCACTTT.